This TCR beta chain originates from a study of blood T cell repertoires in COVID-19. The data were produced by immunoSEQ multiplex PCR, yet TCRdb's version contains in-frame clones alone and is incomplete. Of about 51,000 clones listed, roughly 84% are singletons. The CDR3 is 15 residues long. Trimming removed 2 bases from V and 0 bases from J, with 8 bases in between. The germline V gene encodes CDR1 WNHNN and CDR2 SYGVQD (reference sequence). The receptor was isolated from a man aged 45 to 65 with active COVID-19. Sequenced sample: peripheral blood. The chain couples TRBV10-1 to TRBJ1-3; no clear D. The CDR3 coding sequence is TGCGCCAGCAGTGAGGATCTCAGCTCTGGAAACACCATATATTTT. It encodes CASSEDLSSGNTIYF.